One and the same sample provided the 5 T cell receptor beta chains below, sequenced in a study of cytomegalovirus exposure and HLA in healthy donors. Vbeta (60) and Jbeta (13) primers were used in the PCR. The method was immunoSEQ multiplex PCR; TCRdb's version includes in-frame clones alone and lacks a portion of them. The sample has a few hundred thousand clones; about 90% are singletons. The sequenced sample consisted of PBMCs. Receptors were obtained from a woman under 30 in good health and CMV-seronegative.

The genes are TRBV6-1 and TRBJ2-1; 8 nucleotides align to TRBD1. Germline trimming cut 3 bases from V and 6 bases from J; bases unmatched to any gene: 7. Germline values: CDR1 MNHNS, CDR2 SASEGT. The CDR3 is 15 amino acids. The CDR3 reads CASSEDRVPTNEQFF. CDR3 DNA: TGTGCCAGCAGTGAGGACAGGGTACCTACCAATGAGCAGTTCTTC.

This chain uses TRBV28 with TRBJ1-4; 7 bases agree with TRBD1. The germline V gene encodes CDR1 MDHEN and CDR2 SYDVKM. This CDR3 comprises 15 residues. Trimming removed 4 bases from V and 7 bases from J; junction bases left unmatched: 9. CDR3 sequence reads: CASSSTSRGAEKLFF. DNA of the CDR3: TGTGCCAGCAGTTCAACTTCCAGGGGGGCTGAAAAACTGTTTTTT.

In DNA, the CDR3 is TGTGCCAGTAGTAGACAGTATAGCAATCAGCCCCAGCATTTT. It encodes CASSRQYSNQPQHF. The chain couples TRBV19 to TRBJ1-5; possibly TRBD1 for D (5 bases). The CDR3 is 14 amino acids. Trimming shortened V by 4 bases and J by 0 bases, and 7 bases separated the two germline ends. The V gene's germline CDR1 is LNHDA and CDR2 SQIVND (reference sequence).

This chain links TRBV5-1 with TRBJ2-1; 9 nucleotides line up with TRBD1. V was pared by 8 bases and J by 5 bases, with 8 bases of the junction left unmatched. The CDR3 totals 14 residues. Germline V gene data show CDR1 as SGHRS and CDR2 as YFSETQ. CDR3 protein: CASTGGAGHNEQFF. For the CDR3, the DNA is TGCGCCAGTACAGGGGGCGCTGGCCACAATGAGCAGTTCTTC.

This chain uses TRBV2 with TRBJ2-2; 8 nucleotides line up with TRBD1. V shed 4 bases, J shed 0 bases, and the junction held 7 bases outside the gene matches. Germline V gene data show CDR1 as SNHLY and CDR2 as FYNNEI. This CDR3 is 17 amino acids long. The CDR3: CASSALRDRPNTGELFF. The CDR3, as DNA: TGTGCCAGCAGTGCCCTAAGGGACAGGCCGAACACCGGGGAGCTGTTTTTT.